Presented here are 29 T cell receptor beta chains from one specimen sequenced in a study of blood T cell repertoires in COVID-19. Some clones are missing from TCRdb's copy, which holds only in-frame ones; the method was immunoSEQ multiplex PCR. The table includes some 200,000 clones, roughly nine tenths detected once. Sequencing was done on a sample of peripheral blood. Source of these receptors: an older woman with COVID-19, enrolled during active disease.

The DNA for the CDR3 is TGTGCCAGCAGCCAAGATCCTTTAGGGGGCTCTGGCTACACCTTC. It encodes CASSQDPLGGSGYTF. The gene calls are TRBV3-1 (or the pseudogene TRBV3-2) and TRBJ1-2, with 7 bases matching TRBD1. This CDR3 is built from 15 residues. Germline loops: CDR1 LGHDT, CDR2 YNNKEL (reference sequence). The V and J ends lost 0 bases and 7 bases, in that order; junction bases with no gene match: 8.

The chain has TRBV5-1 and TRBJ1-1, with 11 bases identical to TRBD1. The CDR3 runs to 14 residues. V lost 3 bases, J lost 6 bases, and 4 bases stayed unmatched. CDR1 SGHRS and CDR2 YFSETQ come from the germline V gene. CDR3: CASSSPGQGAEAFF. CDR3 coding DNA: TGCGCCAGCAGCTCACCGGGACAGGGGGCTGAAGCTTTCTTT. Complete variable domain (other parts from reference TRBV5-1 and TRBJ1-1): KAGVTQTPRYLIKTRGQQVTLSCSPISGHRSVSWYQQTPGQGLQFLFEYFSETQRNKGNFPGRFSGRQFSNSRSEMNVSTLELGDSALYLCASSSPGQGAEAFFGQGTRLTVV.

Only one count was recorded for this clone. The junction does not match germline at one end; this may be a read error. The chain is built from TRBV7-7 and TRBJ1-2, with 10 bases matching TRBD1. The CDR3 runs 18 residues. Per the germline V gene, CDR1 is SSHAT and CDR2 is FNYEAQ (reference sequence). CDR3 loop: CASSLPDRGRRFSYGYTF. CDR3 coding DNA: TGTGCTAGCAGCTTACCCGACAGGGGGCGTAGGTTTAGCTATGGCTACACCTTC.

The chain joins TRBV30 to TRBJ2-2; D is undetermined. The CDR3 is 12 residues long. Trimming removed 4 bases at V and 5 bases at J, with 8 bases between. Germline V gene sequence: CDR1 GTSNPN, CDR2 SVGIG (reference sequence). CDR3 sequence reads: CAWTYSTGELFF. CDR3 coding DNA: TGTGCCTGGACATACAGTACCGGGGAGCTGTTTTTT.

The table lists this clone with a few counts. The chain employs TRBV2 and TRBJ2-7; tentative D call: TRBD1 (6 bases). The CDR3 length is 13 residues. Deletions cut 7 bases from V and 3 bases from J, with 13 bases between. CDR1 is SNHLY, CDR2 FYNNEI, per germline. CDR3 nucleotides: TGTGCCAGCATCATTGACAGGTACTACGAGCAGTACTTC. Protein: CASIIDRYYEQYF.

This sequence joins TRBV7-8 and TRBJ2-7; 8 positions agree with TRBD1. The CDR3 has 16 residues. V was clipped by 0 bases and J by 6 bases; unmatched bases: 10. Germline loops: CDR1 SGHVS, CDR2 FQNEAQ. For the CDR3, the DNA is TGTGCCAGCAGCTTAGCTCTAACAGGGGGTCGATTCGAGCAGTACTTC. Translated, it gives CASSLALTGGRFEQYF.

The V gene is TRBV27, the J gene TRBJ1-1, with TRBD1 as a possible D gene (6 bases). V dropped 6 bases and J dropped 5 bases, with 13 bases sitting between them. Germline V gene data show CDR1 as MNHEY and CDR2 as SMNVEV (reference sequence). This CDR3 contains 13 residues. The CDR3 loop reads CASRLQGRTEAFF. The CDR3 nucleotides are TGTGCCAGCAGGCTACAGGGTAGGACTGAAGCTTTCTTT.

The CDR3 nucleotides read TGTGCCAGCAGCCACAACGGAACAGGGGTCTATGGCTACACCTTC. It encodes CASSHNGTGVYGYTF. The J gene is TRBJ1-2, the V gene TRBV3-1 (or the pseudogene TRBV3-2), with 7 bases identical to TRBD1. The J segment lost 4 bases and the V segment lost 3 bases, leaving 8 bases of the junction unmatched. CDR1 LGHDT and CDR2 YNNKEL come from the germline V gene (reference sequence). CDR3 length: 15 amino acids.

This chain connects TRBV7-2 to TRBJ2-1; 10 bases agree with TRBD1. Germline V gene data show CDR1 as SGHTA and CDR2 as FQGNSA. The CDR3 consists of 13 residues. Germline trimming cut 7 bases from V and 7 bases from J; bases unmatched to any gene: 4. CDR3 in amino acids: CASKDRGQNEQFF. In DNA, the CDR3 is TGTGCCAGCAAAGACAGGGGGCAGAATGAGCAGTTCTTC.

The chain couples TRBV7-2 to TRBJ1-5, with 7 bases lining up with TRBD1. The V segment lost 0 bases and the J segment 2 bases; nucleotides outside the gene matches: 1. The CDR3 is 15 amino acids. Germline assignment: CDR1 SGHTA and CDR2 FQGNSA. In DNA form, the CDR3 reads TGTGCCAGCAGCTTAGCAGGGGGCGGCAATCAGCCCCAGCATTTT. This sequence encodes CASSLAGGGNQPQHF.

This chain joins TRBV6-2 or TRBV6-3 and TRBJ2-3, with D possibly being TRBD2 (5 bases). With 6 bases removed from V and 2 bases from J, the gap between germline ends came to 18 bases. The CDR3 loop spans 16 amino acids. Germline lookup yields CDR1 MNHEY and CDR2 SVGEGT. CDR3 bases: TGTGCCAGCAGCCCACGCAAGCGGTTGTCCACAGATACGCAGTATTTT. Translating gives CASSPRKRLSTDTQYF.

The V and J genes are TRBV7-3 and TRBJ2-5, with unresolved D. This CDR3 is built from 13 residues. The germline V and J ends were trimmed by 5 bases and 3 bases, with 10 bases remaining between them. Germline CDR1 and CDR2: SGHTA and FQGTGA. CDR3 sequence reads: CASSRTVEETQYF. The CDR3 coding sequence is TGTGCCAGCAGCCGCACAGTGGAAGAGACCCAGTACTTC. Full variable domain (rest looked up from reference TRBV7-3 and TRBJ2-5): GAGVSQTPSNKVTEKGKYVELRCDPISGHTALYWYRQSLGQGPEFLIYFQGTGAADDSGLPNDRFFAVRPEGSVSTLKIQRTERGDSAVYLCASSRTVEETQYFGPGTRLLVL.

The genes are TRBV28 and TRBJ2-5, with TRBD2 as a possible D gene (5 bases). This CDR3 spans 16 amino acids. The germline V gene has CDR1 MDHEN and CDR2 SYDVKM. V lost 7 bases and J lost 0, with 18 bases in between. The CDR3 nucleotides are TGTGCCAGCACCCCCCTTAGGCAGACTAACCAAGAGACCCAGTACTTC. This codes for CASTPLRQTNQETQYF.

The chain uses TRBV29-1 and TRBJ2-7; 12 nucleotides line up with TRBD2. Germline CDR1 is SQVTM and CDR2 is ANQGSEA. Losses at the gene ends were 6 bases for V and 6 bases for J; bases not matched to a gene: 9. CDR3 length: 14 residues. CDR3 DNA sequence: TGCAGCGTGGGGGAGACTAGCGGGAGCTCCGAGCAGTACTTC. Residues: CSVGETSGSSEQYF.

The rearrangement joins TRBV7-9 to TRBJ2-5; D call uncertain. The CDR3 totals 14 residues. V was clipped by 0 bases and J by 2 bases, with 7 bases between them. The germline V gene has CDR1 SEHNR and CDR2 FQNEAQ (reference sequence). The DNA of the CDR3 is TGTGCCAGCAGCTTAGCTACCGGGCAAGAGACCCAGTACTTC. Protein product: CASSLATGQETQYF. Variable domain in full (rest from reference TRBV7-9 and TRBJ2-5): DTGVSQNPRHKITKRGQNVTFRCDPISEHNRLYWYRQTLGQGPEFLTYFQNEAQLEKSRLLSDRFSAERPKGSFSTLEIQRTEQGDSAMYLCASSLATGQETQYFGPGTRLLVL.

This clone was picked up a small number of times. The chain has TRBV4-2 and TRBJ1-3; 7 nucleotides match TRBD1. CDR3 length equals 16 residues. V shed 7 bases, J shed 6 bases, and the junction held 15 bases outside the gene matches. Germline CDR1 LGHNA, CDR2 YNFKEQ. The CDR3 spells CASTRALGQEENTIYF. In DNA, the CDR3 is TGTGCCAGCACCCGAGCGTTAGGACAGGAGGAAAACACCATATATTTT.

V usage is TRBV30 and J usage is TRBJ1-3; 7 bases line up with TRBD1. The CDR3 is made up of 12 amino acids. Germline-derived CDR1 and CDR2 are GTSNPN and SVGIG (reference sequence). Trimming at V came to 5 bases and at J to 3 bases, leaving 1 base not matched to a gene. DNA of the CDR3: TGTGCCTGGGGGACAGTTGGAAACACCATATATTTT. This encodes CAWGTVGNTIYF.

The rearrangement uses TRBV24-1 and TRBJ1-6; TRBD1 might be the D (6 bases). The CDR3 contains 14 residues. The germline CDR1 and CDR2 sequences are KGHDR and SFDVKD. V was shortened by 10 bases and J by 6 bases, with 15 bases between the two germline ends. In nucleotides, the CDR3 is TGTGCCACAAAACGGACAGAACCTAATTCACCCCTCCACTTT. Amino acid sequence: CATKRTEPNSPLHF.

CDR3 amino acids: CASSDTSSQPQHF. CDR3 DNA sequence: TGTGCCAGCAGCGACACCTCCTCGCAGCCCCAGCATTTT. The chain links TRBV7-2 to TRBJ1-5; D remains unclear. The CDR3 loop spans 13 amino acids. Germline CDR1 is SGHTA and CDR2 is FQGNSA. V shed 5 bases and J shed 7 bases, with 12 bases lying between them.

J is TRBJ2-3 and V is TRBV2, with TRBD2 as a possible D gene (6 bases). V was shortened by 3 bases and J by 1 base, with 14 bases between the two germline ends. This CDR3 is 16 amino acids long. Germline V gene data show CDR1 as SNHLY and CDR2 as FYNNEI. CDR3 coding DNA: TGTGCCAGCAGTGATTGGAGGGAGGTTGGCACAGATACGCAGTATTTT. Its protein is CASSDWREVGTDTQYF. Full variable domain (missing parts from reference TRBV2 and TRBJ2-3): EPEVTQTPSHQVTQMGQEVILRCVPISNHLYFYWYRQILGQKVEFLVSFYNNEISEKSEIFDDQFSVERPDGSNFTLKIRSTKLEDSAMYFCASSDWREVGTDTQYFGPGTRLTVL.

The chain recombines TRBV28 with TRBJ1-4; possibly TRBD1 for D (6 bases). In germline, CDR1 is MDHEN, CDR2 SYDVKM. This CDR3 contains 16 residues. Trimming took off 6 bases at V and 4 bases at J, with 18 bases between the two ends. CDR3 in DNA: TGTGCCAGCAGCCTACCCGCAGGGGTCCTTAATGAAAAACTGTTTTTT. Amino acid sequence: CASSLPAGVLNEKLFF.

The chain joins TRBV27 to TRBJ2-7; possible D gene TRBD1, 6 bases. Germline V gives CDR1 MNHEY, CDR2 SMNVEV (reference sequence). Trimming shortened V by 3 bases and J by 6 bases, and 21 bases separated the two germline ends. The CDR3 is 16 residues long. The CDR3 loop reads CASSLWGPKAPSEQYF. The CDR3 DNA follows: TGTGCCAGCAGTTTGTGGGGGCCTAAAGCCCCCTCCGAGCAGTACTTC.

The V and J genes are TRBV11-3 and TRBJ2-5, with 7 bases fitting TRBD1. The ends lost 7 bases at V and 6 bases at J; junction bases unmatched: 8. CDR3 size: 13 residues. Germline-derived CDR1 and CDR2 are SGHNT and YENEEA. CDR3 amino acids: CASTIQGSKTQYF. Here the CDR3 DNA reads TGTGCCAGCACTATACAGGGGTCAAAGACCCAGTACTTC.

V is TRBV24-1 and J is TRBJ1-2; 8 bases align to TRBD1. V lost 6 bases and J lost 4; bases outside the gene matches: 6. CDR1 is KGHDR and CDR2 is SFDVKD in the germline V gene. The CDR3 runs to 14 residues. The CDR3 sequence: CATSQGAATYGYTF. DNA of the CDR3: TGTGCCACCAGTCAGGGGGCCGCAACCTATGGCTACACCTTC.

The rearrangement uses TRBV23-1 and TRBJ2-7; 11 nucleotides line up with TRBD1. TRBV23-1 is filed as an ORF, its function uncertain. Losses at the gene ends were 0 bases for V and 3 bases for J; bases not matched to a gene: 10. The CDR3 runs to 18 residues. CDR3 residues: CASSQSRSGQGVSYEQYF. The CDR3 DNA reads TGCGCCAGCAGTCAATCGAGATCGGGACAGGGGGTAAGCTACGAGCAGTACTTC.

This chain connects TRBV28 to TRBJ1-5; 7 nucleotides match TRBD1. The CDR3 runs 14 residues. The germline V gene encodes CDR1 MDHEN and CDR2 SYDVKM. The J segment lost 11 bases and the V segment lost 3 bases, leaving 10 bases of the junction unmatched. In DNA, the CDR3 is TGTGCCAGCAGTTTTAGGGGGCCCTCAATTGCCCAGCATTTT. It codes for CASSFRGPSIAQHF.

The chain couples TRBV5-1 to TRBJ2-3; 7 nucleotides line up with TRBD1. The CDR3 sequence is 16 residues long. Germline assignment: CDR1 SGHRS and CDR2 YFSETQ. The V gene end was trimmed by 4 bases and the J gene end by 5 bases; junction bases not matched to a gene: 13. CDR3 region: CASSKDRARQGDTQYF. DNA of the CDR3: TGCGCCAGCAGCAAAGACAGGGCGCGTCAAGGAGATACGCAGTATTTT.

The sample holds one count of this clone. The V and J genes are TRBV10-3 and TRBJ1-1; D perhaps matches TRBD1 (5 bases). The V end lost 6 bases, the J end lost 10 bases, and 15 bases lay between the germline ends. CDR3 length equals 12 residues. In germline, CDR1 is ENHRY, CDR2 SYGVKD. CDR3 region: CAIRKLTGGAFF. As DNA, the CDR3 is TGTGCCATCAGGAAGCTAACGGGGGGAGCTTTCTTT.

V and J are TRBV6-2 or TRBV6-3 and TRBJ1-5; 7 bases match TRBD1. The V segment lost 6 bases and the J segment 4 bases; nucleotides outside the gene matches: 9. This CDR3 contains 15 residues. Germline-derived CDR1 and CDR2 are MNHEY and SVGEGT. CDR3 DNA: TGTGCCAGCAGCCATCATAAGGGGGCGAATCAGCCCCAGCATTTT. It specifies CASSHHKGANQPQHF.